These 28 T cell receptor beta chains were all obtained from the same sample, sequenced in a study of CD8 T cells in ankylosing spondylitis. MiXCR, run by TCRdb on the 5' RACE reads, gives a single entry per CDR3 protein. This sample has 250,000 to 300,000 distinct CDR3 sequences, with roughly 20% found just once. The sequenced sample was blood, either unsorted or a sorted T cell fraction (not recorded which). These receptors all come from a male donor with ankylosing spondylitis or in good health (not recorded which).

Regarding this clonotype: The junction departs from germline at one end; a sequencing error may be responsible. The chain is built from TRBV12-3 or TRBV12-4 and TRBJ2-3; tentatively, D is TRBD1 (6 bases). The CDR3 consists of 12 residues. The DNA of the CDR3 is TGTGCCAGCAGTTTCTCGGGACAAGGGGCGAATTTT. Translated, it gives CASSFSGQGANF.

This clonotype was counted a few times. The CDR3 reads CASSEMKVTIYF. In nucleotides, the CDR3 is TGTGCCAGCAGTGAAATGAAGGTCACCATATATTTT. The chain combines TRBV2 with TRBJ1-3; D uncertain. V dropped 2 bases and J dropped 9 bases, with 8 bases sitting between them. The CDR3 length is 12 residues. The germline V gene has CDR1 SNHLY and CDR2 FYNNEI.

Only a few counts were recorded for this clonotype. CDR3 nucleotides: TGTGCCAGCAGTTACGGACGACTAGCGGAGACAGATACGCAGTATTTT. It translates to CASSYGRLAETDTQYF. This chain joins TRBV6-2 or TRBV6-3 and TRBJ2-3, with 9 bases identical to TRBD2. This CDR3 spans 16 amino acids. The J segment lost 3 bases and the V segment lost 2 bases, leaving 6 bases of the junction unmatched. From germline, CDR1 is MNHEY and CDR2 SVGEGT.

This chain joins TRBV5-1 and TRBJ1-6, with a possible D match to TRBD1 (5 bases). V dropped 0 bases and J dropped 10 bases, with 14 bases sitting between them. The CDR3 contains 15 residues. Germline assignment: CDR1 SGHRS and CDR2 YFSETQ. CDR3 sequence: CASSLDSPGNSPLHF. Here the CDR3 DNA reads TGCGCCAGCAGCTTGGATAGCCCAGGGAACTCACCCCTCCACTTT.

This clonotype has just a few counts. The chain links TRBV5-6 to TRBJ1-6, with a weak D call TRBD1 (6 bases). V lost 4 bases and J 11 bases, leaving 13 bases between the germline ends. This CDR3 is 13 amino acids long. Germline V lookup: CDR1 SGHDT, CDR2 YYEEEE. CDR3 residues: CASSPAGGPPLHF. Here the CDR3 DNA reads TGTGCCAGCAGCCCCGCCGGGGGCCCACCCCTCCACTTT.

The chain combines TRBV7-3 with TRBJ2-3, with 10 bases matching TRBD2. Per germline, CDR1 SGHTA and CDR2 FQGTGA. This CDR3 contains 14 residues. The V segment lost 2 bases and the J segment 5 bases; nucleotides outside the gene matches: 1. The CDR3 sequence: CASSLGLAEDTQYF. DNA for the CDR3: TGTGCCAGCAGCTTAGGACTAGCGGAAGATACGCAGTATTTT.

There are a few counts of this clonotype. CDR3 nucleotides: TGTGCCAGCAGCCAAGTAGGTGAAACTTTTAAAGAGACCCAGTACTTC. The encoded protein is CASSQVGETFKETQYF. V is TRBV3-1 and J is TRBJ2-5, with D uncertain. Trimming stripped 1 base from V and 3 bases from J, with 15 bases between. The CDR3 has 16 residues. Germline lookup yields CDR1 LGHDT and CDR2 YNNKEL (reference sequence).

This clonotype was counted only a few times. This chain joins TRBV20-1 and TRBJ2-3; 15 nucleotides align to TRBD2. Per the germline V gene, CDR1 is DFQATT and CDR2 is SNEGSKA (reference sequence). Losses at the gene ends were 2 bases for V and 2 bases for J; bases not matched to a gene: 17. The CDR3 runs to 21 residues. The CDR3 reads CSARRGLAGGSPSRLTDTQYF. In DNA form, the CDR3 reads TGCAGTGCTAGAAGGGGACTAGCGGGAGGAAGTCCCAGTCGTCTCACAGATACGCAGTATTTT.

Many counts were recorded for this clonotype. This chain joins TRBV5-1 and TRBJ2-1; 11 nucleotides align to TRBD2. CDR3 length: 16 residues. Per germline, CDR1 SGHRS and CDR2 YFSETQ. The V and J ends lost 2 bases and 5 bases, in that order; junction bases with no gene match: 6. The CDR3 nucleotides are TGCGCCAGCAGCTTTCTAGCGGGAGGTTCCCACAATGAGCAGTTCTTC. Amino acid sequence: CASSFLAGGSHNEQFF.

The chain combines TRBV5-1 with TRBJ1-4; tentatively, D is TRBD1 (6 bases). Looked up from germline, CDR1 is SGHRS and CDR2 is YFSETQ. V lost 3 bases and J lost 5, with 11 bases in between. CDR3 length equals 14 residues. The CDR3, as DNA: TGCGCCAGCAGCTCAGGACAGCCAAATGAAAAACTGTTTTTT. Amino acids: CASSSGQPNEKLFF.

The rearrangement links TRBV12-3 or TRBV12-4 to TRBJ2-1; D gene uncertain. The CDR3 loop spans 15 amino acids. The V end lost 5 bases, the J end lost 5 bases, and 16 bases lay between the germline ends. CDR3 sequence (DNA): TGTGCCAGCAGTCCGAGGATCAAGGTCCACAATGAGCAGTTCTTC. It is translated as CASSPRIKVHNEQFF.

The V gene is TRBV27, the J gene TRBJ2-5, with D unresolved. Germline assignment: CDR1 MNHEY and CDR2 SMNVEV (reference sequence). Trimming took off 7 bases at V and 4 bases at J, with 10 bases between the two ends. This CDR3 has 12 residues. The CDR3: CASKTWGETQYF. The CDR3 coding sequence is TGTGCCAGCAAAACGTGGGGAGAGACCCAGTACTTC.

The chain joins TRBV5-1 to TRBJ2-1, with a weak D call TRBD2 (5 bases). Trimming pared 0 bases from V and 9 bases from J, leaving 13 bases between. This CDR3 is built from 14 residues. Looked up from germline, CDR1 is SGHRS and CDR2 is YFSETQ. The CDR3 nucleotides read TGCGCCAGCAGCTTGGCTCTCTCTGGGAGTGAGCAGTTCTTC. Its protein is CASSLALSGSEQFF.

The V and J genes are TRBV6-6 and TRBJ1-1; D ambiguous. Trimming left V 6 bases short and J 7 bases short, with 15 bases between. The CDR3 has 13 residues. Germline CDR1 and CDR2: MNHNY and SVGAGI (reference sequence). The chain's CDR3 is CASSYPQRGEAFF. CDR3 in DNA: TGTGCCAGCAGCTACCCGCAGCGGGGTGAAGCTTTCTTT.

This clonotype showed up just a few times. This chain connects TRBV15 to TRBJ1-2; D is undetermined. This CDR3 comprises 11 residues. The germline CDR1 and CDR2 sequences are LNHNV and YYDKDF (reference sequence). Trimming took off 7 bases at V and 5 bases at J, with 8 bases between the two ends. The CDR3 region is CATTNGYGYTF. CDR3 DNA: TGTGCCACCACCAACGGGTATGGCTACACCTTC.

This clonotype was detected once. The J gene is TRBJ2-3, the V gene TRBV9, with 12 bases aligning to TRBD1. The CDR3 is 18 residues long. From germline, CDR1 is SGDLS and CDR2 YYNGEE. The V gene end was trimmed by 0 bases and the J gene end by 5 bases; junction bases not matched to a gene: 10. In DNA, the CDR3 is TGTGCCAGCAGCGTAGTCGGGACAGGGGGCGCCGGGGGAGATACGCAGTATTTT. As protein: CASSVVGTGGAGGDTQYF.

The table lists this clonotype with a count of one. The genes are TRBV2 and TRBJ2-3; D perhaps matches TRBD2 (5 bases). V was pared by 8 bases and J by 1 base, with 13 bases between. The CDR3 is 14 amino acids. Per germline, CDR1 SNHLY and CDR2 FYNNEI. The CDR3 sequence is CASVEGMGTDTQYF. The DNA for the CDR3 is TGTGCCAGCGTAGAGGGTATGGGCACAGATACGCAGTATTTT.

This clonotype was found a few times. The chain is built from TRBV20-1 and TRBJ2-7, with D perhaps TRBD1 or TRBD2 (5 bases each). Trimming removed 3 bases from V and 6 bases from J, with 18 bases in between. Germline V gives CDR1 DFQATT, CDR2 SNEGSKA (reference sequence). The CDR3 totals 14 residues. The CDR3 spells CSASSGTILGEQYV. In DNA, the CDR3 is TGCAGTGCTAGCTCCGGGACCATCCTCGGCGAGCAGTACGTC.

This clonotype was detected many times. V gene TRBV12-3 or TRBV12-4 combines with J gene TRBJ1-1; the D is unclear. The CDR3 has 15 amino acids. The V and J ends lost 0 bases and 1 base respectively, with 9 bases between them. CDR3 nucleotides: TGTGCCAGCAGTTTAGCCTGGACGGAGAACACTGAAGCTTTCTTT. As protein: CASSLAWTENTEAFF.

This clonotype is a singleton in its sample. The chain is built from TRBV29-1 and TRBJ1-2; 8 bases fit TRBD1. Trimming removed 6 bases from V and 4 bases from J; junction bases left unmatched: 13. This CDR3 comprises 15 residues. Germline assignment: CDR1 SQVTM and CDR2 ANQGSEA. The CDR3 coding sequence is TGCAGCGTCCGGAGGGACGGACAGGGCCTCTATGGCTACACCTTC. This sequence encodes CSVRRDGQGLYGYTF.

This clonotype has a count of ten or more. The chain employs TRBV27 and TRBJ1-2; 8 bases map to TRBD1. Germline CDR1 MNHEY, CDR2 SMNVEV (reference sequence). The CDR3 consists of 13 residues. V lost 2 bases and J lost 4; bases outside the gene matches: 0. In DNA, the CDR3 is TGTGCCAGCAGTTTAGGGACAGGCTATGGCTACACCTTC. Translation gives CASSLGTGYGYTF.

The chain is built from TRBV5-1 and TRBJ2-3; 15 nucleotides line up with TRBD2. Germline CDR1 SGHRS, CDR2 YFSETQ. This CDR3 has 17 residues. J lost 5 bases, V lost 4 bases, and 8 bases had no gene match. The CDR3 DNA reads as TGCGCCAGCAGCCCCGGACTAGCGGGAGGGCCACTAGATACGCAGTATTTT. This codes for CASSPGLAGGPLDTQYF.

This clonotype was counted a few times. The V gene is TRBV6-5, the J gene TRBJ1-1; TRBD1 aligns across 9 bases. This CDR3 region has 16 residues. Germline CDR1 is MNHEY and CDR2 is SVGAGI. V was pared by 2 bases and J by 5 bases, with 9 bases of the junction left unmatched. In nucleotides, the CDR3 is TGTGCCAGCAGTTACCTCCCCGGGACAGGGAGGACTGAAGCTTTCTTT. It yields the protein CASSYLPGTGRTEAFF.

The chain carries TRBV5-6 and TRBJ2-7; 7 nucleotides line up with TRBD1. Germline CDR1 and CDR2: SGHDT and YYEEEE. The CDR3 length is 14 residues. With 2 bases clipped from V and 2 bases from J, the junction kept 4 bases outside the gene matches. The CDR3 DNA is TGTGCCAGCAGCTTCGACAGGGAAGCCTACGAGCAGTACGTC. Translating gives CASSFDREAYEQYV.

CDR3 DNA: TGTGCCACCAGCAGAGATCTCCTAGCCGATGAGCAGTTCTTC. It specifies CATSRDLLADEQFF. V usage is TRBV15 and J usage is TRBJ2-1, with D possibly being TRBD2 (5 bases). The CDR3 has 14 amino acids. In germline, CDR1 is LNHNV, CDR2 YYDKDF (reference sequence). The ends were cut back, 0 bases at V and 8 bases at J, with 11 bases in the middle. The whole variable domain, filled in from reference TRBV15 and TRBJ2-1, reads DAMVIQNPRYQVTQFGKPVTLSCSQTLNHNVMYWYQQKSSQAPKLLFHYYDKDFNNEADTPDNFQSRRPNTSFCFLDIRSPGLGDTAMYLCATSRDLLADEQFFGPGTRLTVL.

This clonotype was detected many times. V is TRBV20-1 and J is TRBJ2-2; 9 bases are a match to TRBD1. This CDR3 is built from 13 residues. Germline CDR1 is DFQATT and CDR2 is SNEGSKA (reference sequence). The V segment lost 6 bases and the J segment 1 base; nucleotides outside the gene matches: 0. CDR3 DNA: TGCAGTGCGGGACAGGGGAACACCGGGGAGCTGTTTTTT. Translation gives CSAGQGNTGELFF.

This clonotype was seen only a few times. The chain recombines TRBV21-1 with TRBJ2-7; the table's D call TRBD1 went unverified against the DNA. TRBV21-1 is described as a pseudogene. The CDR3 extends over 13 amino acids. This chain's CDR3 is CASRNGGKNEQYV. The CDR3 nucleotides read TGTGCCAGCAGAAACGGGGGTAAAAACGAGCAGTACGTC.

This clonotype occurred many times. CDR3: CASSRGQGLLFSYEQYV. Written as DNA, the CDR3 is TGTGCCAGCAGCCGAGGACAGGGGCTACTTTTTTCCTACGAGCAGTACGTC. The J gene is TRBJ2-7, the V gene TRBV28, with TRBD1 identical over 9 bases. With V trimmed by 6 bases and J by 1 base, 13 bases remained unmatched. The CDR3 spans 17 residues. Per the germline V gene, CDR1 is MDHEN and CDR2 is SYDVKM.